Listed below are T cell receptor beta chains from one sample, sequenced in a study of T cell changes during pregnancy in multiple sclerosis. Clones were sequenced by immunoSEQ multiplex PCR, and TCRdb holds only the in-frame ones, with some missing. The data contain 15,000 to 20,000 clones, 88% of them singletons. The starting material was CD4+ T cells from peripheral blood mononuclear cells, obtained in the first trimester of pregnancy. The receptors originated from a female donor in good health, enrolled as a control in a pregnancy study. The CDR3 runs from the conserved cysteine through the conserved F or W. Each record gives: J gene, V gene, clone size, D gene, CDR3 DNA, CDR3 protein. D genes are given only for firm matches. Some rows have no size entry. The others give once, few or many, or a class for an expanded clone.

j_gene: TRBJ2-1; v_gene: TRBV18; abundance: -; d_gene: TRBD2; CDR3nt: TGTGCCAGCTCAGGGACTAGCGGGAGAGTGGGCAAAGACAATGAGCAGTTCTTC; CDR3aa: CASSGTSGRVGKDNEQFF
j_gene: TRBJ2-3; v_gene: TRBV18; abundance: -; d_gene: -; CDR3nt: TGTGCCAGCTCAGCCTCGGGGATGCGCACAGATACGCAGTATTTT; CDR3aa: CASSASGMRTDTQYF
j_gene: TRBJ2-2; v_gene: TRBV7-2; abundance: -; d_gene: -; CDR3nt: TGTGCCAGCAGCGTCGGAGGAACCAACAGGGAGCTGTTTTTT; CDR3aa: CASSVGGTNRELFF
j_gene: TRBJ2-3; v_gene: TRBV2; abundance: once; d_gene: TRBD2; CDR3nt: TGTGCCAGCTGGGTTTCTAGCGGGAGGTTCTCAGATACGCAGTATTTT; CDR3aa: CASWVSSGRFSDTQYF
j_gene: TRBJ1-1; v_gene: TRBV5-1; abundance: -; d_gene: -; CDR3nt: TGCGCCAGCAGCACGCTCGGTGAAGCTTTCTTT; CDR3aa: CASSTLGEAFF
j_gene: TRBJ2-5; v_gene: TRBV7-2; abundance: -; d_gene: TRBD2; CDR3nt: TGTGCCAGCAGCTCGACCGGGGGGGGCGGGGAGACCCAGTACTTC; CDR3aa: CASSSTGGGGETQYF
j_gene: TRBJ1-5; v_gene: TRBV19; abundance: -; d_gene: -; CDR3nt: TGTGCCAGTAGGGACCGGAGGCAGGGGTATCAGCCCCAGCATTTT; CDR3aa: CASRDRRQGYQPQHF
j_gene: TRBJ1-5; v_gene: TRBV30; abundance: -; d_gene: -; CDR3nt: TGTGCCTGGAGTGAAGAGAACAATCAGCCCCAGCATTTT; CDR3aa: CAWSEENNQPQHF
j_gene: TRBJ2-7; v_gene: TRBV19; abundance: -; d_gene: TRBD1; CDR3nt: TGTGCCAGTAGTATAGTGGGCCAGGGGGTCTCCTACGAGCAGTACTTC; CDR3aa: CASSIVGQGVSYEQYF
j_gene: TRBJ2-5; v_gene: TRBV6-6; abundance: -; d_gene: TRBD2; CDR3nt: TGTGCCAGCAGAAGACTAGCGGCAAGCCAAGAGACCCAGTACTTC; CDR3aa: CASRRLAASQETQYF
j_gene: TRBJ2-3; v_gene: TRBV11-2; abundance: -; d_gene: -; CDR3nt: TGTGCCAGCAGCTTAGCACCCGGACAGGGAGGGGGCACAGATACGCAGTATTTT; CDR3aa: CASSLAPGQGGGTDTQYF
j_gene: TRBJ1-2; v_gene: TRBV2; abundance: -; d_gene: -; CDR3nt: TGTGCCAGCAGAACGGACACCATTTGGTATGGCTACACCTTC; CDR3aa: CASRTDTIWYGYTF
j_gene: TRBJ1-5; v_gene: TRBV30; abundance: few; d_gene: TRBD1; CDR3nt: TGTGCCTGGAGTGTACTAGGGCAGGGGGCCCAGCATTTT; CDR3aa: CAWSVLGQGAQHF
j_gene: TRBJ2-7; v_gene: TRBV11-2; abundance: -; d_gene: TRBD2; CDR3nt: TGTGCCAGCAGGGCACTAGCGGGAGGCTACGAGCAGTACTTC; CDR3aa: CASRALAGGYEQYF